This TCR beta chain was obtained from a study of blood T cell repertoires in COVID-19. The overall study: The United States, Italy and Spain were the sources of the acute and convalescent COVID-19 samples. The cDNA or gDNA used as material had been derived from T cells, B-cell-depleted T cells, or PBMCs.

In the authors' workflow: For nucleated cells, counts were estimated from reference gene primer amplification. Using immunoSEQ multiplex PCR, the repertoire was profiled, and TCRdb retains in-frame clones only, with some absent. The DNA was the basis for D and trimming; V, J and clone size are from that table. The sample gives 150,000 to 200,000 clones, about 87% of which show up once; about an eighth is in the top ten. Trimming removed 2 bases from V and 4 bases from J, with 6 bases in between. The germline gives CDR1 MNHEY, CDR2 SVGAGI. The CDR3 consists of 13 residues. The V call is TRBV6-5, the J call TRBJ1-5; no definite D call. This TCR was recovered from a woman in her seventies with COVID-19, enrolled during active disease. Sequenced input: peripheral blood. As DNA, the CDR3 is TGTGCCAGCAGTTACGACGGGAATCAGCCCCAGCATTTT. It translates to CASSYDGNQPQHF.